These 14 T cell receptor beta chains share one sample of origin, sequenced in a study of T cells in Graves' hyperthyroidism and ophthalmopathy (dated by TCRdb to the late 2010s). The library relied on multiplex PCR. Reads for this sample came from an Illumina HiSeq 2000. TCR beta CDR3 regions were amplified from RNA transcripts. The first round of RT-PCR for the TCR CDR3 was performed with the HTBI primer set and the Qiagen OneStep RT-PCR kit. Starting from the raw public reads, TCRdb applied fastp trimming at Q25, assembled clones with MiXCR and retained in-frame beta chains. A single entry per CDR3 protein holds the most common genes and DNA from its merged rows. Recorded for this sample are over 500,000 distinct CDR3 sequences; 14% of them occurred a single time. Over 11% of the sample is held by the ten biggest clonotypes. The source material was blood. The origin of the receptors is a woman between 40 and 55 years old with Graves' hyperthyroidism.

The V and J genes are TRBV2 and TRBJ2-1; 12 nucleotides align to TRBD1. Germline V gives CDR1 SNHLY, CDR2 FYNNEI. After removal of 10 bases from V and 4 bases from J, the junction contained 11 bases not matched to a gene. CDR3 size: 16 residues. This chain's CDR3 is CAIITGTGGFYNEQFF. In DNA, the CDR3 is TGTGCCATCATCACCGGGACAGGGGGCTTTTACAATGAGCAGTTCTTC.

This clonotype came up many times. This chain connects TRBV2 to TRBJ2-1; 8 bases align to TRBD2. The ends lost 2 bases at V and 4 bases at J; junction bases unmatched: 4. This CDR3 has 15 residues. Germline CDR1 is SNHLY and CDR2 is FYNNEI. This CDR3 reads CASSETSGLYNEQFF. In DNA form, the CDR3 reads TGTGCCAGCAGTGAAACTAGCGGCTTGTACAATGAGCAGTTCTTC.

This clonotype was observed many times. The CDR3 nucleotides are TGTGCCAGCAGCGATCCGGAGAGGGACAGTCACACTGAAGCTTTCTTT. As protein: CASSDPERDSHTEAFF. The chain recombines TRBV6-1 with TRBJ1-1; 7 bases align to TRBD1. V shed 6 bases, J shed 3 bases, and the junction held 13 bases outside the gene matches. The CDR3 extends over 16 amino acids. Germline CDR1 MNHNS, CDR2 SASEGT.

Ten or more counts support this clonotype. V and J are TRBV3-1 and TRBJ1-5, with 8 bases aligning to TRBD1. V lost 3 bases to trimming and J lost 0 bases; unmatched junction nucleotides: 1. In germline, CDR1 is LGHDT, CDR2 YNNKEL (reference sequence). This CDR3 has 15 residues. The CDR3 bases are TGTGCCAGCAGCCAGCAGGGGGCTAGCAATCAGCCCCAGCATTTT. Residues: CASSQQGASNQPQHF.

This clonotype occurred a few times. The V call is TRBV18, the J call TRBJ1-1; 7 nucleotides match TRBD1. The germline CDR1 and CDR2 sequences are KGHSH and LQKENI. The junction had 6 bases not matched to a gene; V was cut back by 2 bases and J by 3 bases. The CDR3 is 15 residues long. CDR3 residues: CASSPDYRGYTEAFF. As DNA, the CDR3 is TGTGCCAGCTCACCAGACTACAGGGGATACACTGAAGCTTTCTTT. Variable domain in full (rest from reference TRBV18 and TRBJ1-1): NAGVMQNPRHLVRRRGQEARLRCSPMKGHSHVYWYRQLPEEGLKFMVYLQKENIIDESGMPKERFSAEFPKEGPSILRIQQVVRGDSAAYFCASSPDYRGYTEAFFGQGTRLTVV.

This clonotype was counted ten times or more. The chain carries TRBV11-3 and TRBJ2-2; D may correspond to TRBD1 or TRBD2 (5 bases each). Germline V gene data show CDR1 as SGHNT and CDR2 as YENEEA. The CDR3 spans 14 residues. V was cut by 6 bases and J by 5 bases, with 13 bases left in between. The CDR3 DNA sequence: TGTGCCAGCAGACCCGGGACCCGGACCGGGGAGCTGTTTTTT. Its translation: CASRPGTRTGELFF.

This clonotype has at least ten counts. The chain uses TRBV9 and TRBJ2-1, with 10 bases matching TRBD2. CDR1 is SGDLS and CDR2 is YYNGEE in the germline V gene. The CDR3 runs to 16 residues. The ends lost 1 base at V and 6 bases at J; junction bases unmatched: 7. CDR3 amino acids: CASSVHSGLATNEQFF. The CDR3 nucleotides read TGTGCCAGCAGCGTACATTCGGGACTAGCGACCAATGAGCAGTTCTTC. Filled out from reference TRBV9 and TRBJ2-1, the complete variable domain reads DSGVTQTPKHLITATGQRVTLRCSPRSGDLSVYWYQQSLDQGLQFLIQYYNGEERAKGNILERFSAQQFPDLHSELNLSSLELGDSALYFCASSVHSGLATNEQFFGPGTRLTVL.

The chain carries TRBV6-1 and TRBJ2-7; D may be TRBD1 or TRBD2 (5 bases each). The CDR3 contains 14 residues. The V end lost 5 bases, the J end lost 2 bases, and 13 bases lay between the germline ends. CDR1 is MNHNS and CDR2 is SASEGT in the germline V gene. The CDR3 bases are TGTGCCAGCAGTAACCGGGACCCCCCCTACGAGCAGTACTTC. Residues: CASSNRDPPYEQYF.

The rearrangement links TRBV28 to TRBJ1-5, with D possibly TRBD1 on 5 matching bases. The CDR3 length is 16 residues. The germline CDR1 and CDR2 sequences are MDHEN and SYDVKM. Between the trimmed V and J ends, which lost 5 bases and 5 bases, there was a span of 19 bases. CDR3 DNA: TGTGCCAGCAGTCCACAGGCTGGGGGAGGTGATCAGCCCCAGCATTTT. Encoded protein: CASSPQAGGGDQPQHF.

The rearrangement uses TRBV7-3 and TRBJ2-1; D perhaps matches TRBD2 (6 bases). The germline V gene encodes CDR1 SGHTA and CDR2 FQGTGA. The CDR3 totals 16 residues. The ends were cut back, 1 base at V and 7 bases at J, with 17 bases in the middle. In DNA form, the CDR3 reads TGTGCCAGCAGCTTAAGGGTGGGAGGTAAAGGGAATGAGCAGTTCTTC. Translation gives CASSLRVGGKGNEQFF.

The rearrangement uses TRBV14 and TRBJ2-3; 11 nucleotides align to TRBD1. The junction had 3 bases not matched to a gene; V was cut back by 0 bases and J by 4 bases. This CDR3 has 16 residues. Germline V lookup: CDR1 SGHDN, CDR2 FVKESK. The CDR3 is CASSQDGQGAPDTQYF. CDR3 bases: TGTGCCAGCAGCCAAGATGGACAGGGGGCCCCAGATACGCAGTATTTT.

This clonotype was seen more than once but under ten times. A much larger clonotype is one base distant, so this may be a read error. The chain links TRBV7-2 to TRBJ2-5; D may be TRBD1 (6 bases). CDR1 is SGHTA, CDR2 FQGNSA, per germline. The CDR3 contains 13 residues. The chain's CDR3 is CASSWTAQEAQYF. The DNA of the CDR3 is TGTGCCAGCAGCTGGACAGCCCAAGAGGCCCAGTACTTC.

V usage is TRBV6-1 and J usage is TRBJ2-5; D remains unclear. Germline V lookup: CDR1 MNHNS, CDR2 SASEGT. The V gene lost 3 bases and the J gene lost 1 base, with 12 bases spanning the gap. The CDR3 consists of 15 residues. The CDR3 sequence is CASSEWQHSQETQYF. CDR3 DNA: TGTGCCAGCAGTGAGTGGCAGCACTCCCAAGAGACCCAGTACTTC.

CDR3 sequence (DNA): TGTGCCAGCAGTTACACTAGCAGCCCGATCTACGAGCAGTACTTC. Protein: CASSYTSSPIYEQYF. The chain links TRBV6-9 to TRBJ2-7; perhaps TRBD2 as D (6 bases). The CDR3 sequence is 15 residues long. Germline values: CDR1 MNHGY, CDR2 SVAAGI. The V and J ends lost 3 bases and 3 bases respectively, with 15 bases between them.